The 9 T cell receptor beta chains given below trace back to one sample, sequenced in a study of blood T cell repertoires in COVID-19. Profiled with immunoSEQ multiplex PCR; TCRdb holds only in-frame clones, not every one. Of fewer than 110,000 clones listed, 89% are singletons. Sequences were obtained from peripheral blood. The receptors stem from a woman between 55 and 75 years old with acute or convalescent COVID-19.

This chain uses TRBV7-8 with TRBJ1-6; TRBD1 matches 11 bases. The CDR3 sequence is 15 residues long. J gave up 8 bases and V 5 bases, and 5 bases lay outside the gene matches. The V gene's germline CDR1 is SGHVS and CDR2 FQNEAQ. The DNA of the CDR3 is TGTGCCAGCAGCCCCGGGACAGGGGGGGATTCACCCCTCCACTTT. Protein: CASSPGTGGDSPLHF.

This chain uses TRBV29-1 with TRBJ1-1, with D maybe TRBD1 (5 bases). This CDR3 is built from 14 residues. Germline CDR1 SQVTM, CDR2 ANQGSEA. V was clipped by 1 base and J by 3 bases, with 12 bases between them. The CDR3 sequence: CSVEGWGRDTEAFF. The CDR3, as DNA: TGCAGCGTTGAAGGCTGGGGCAGGGACACTGAAGCTTTCTTT.

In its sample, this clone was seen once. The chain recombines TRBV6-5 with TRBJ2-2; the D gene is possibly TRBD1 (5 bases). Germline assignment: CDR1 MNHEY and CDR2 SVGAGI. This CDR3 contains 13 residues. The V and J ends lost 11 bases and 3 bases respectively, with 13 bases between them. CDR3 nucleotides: TGTGCCGCCAGGGTACTACACACCGGGGAGCTGTTTTTT. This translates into CAARVLHTGELFF.

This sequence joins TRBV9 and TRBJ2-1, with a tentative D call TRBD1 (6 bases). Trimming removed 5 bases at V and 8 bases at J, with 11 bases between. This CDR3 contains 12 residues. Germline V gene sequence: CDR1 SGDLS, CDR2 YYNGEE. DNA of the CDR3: TGTGCCAGCAGTACGACAGGTTATGAGCAGTTCTTC. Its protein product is CASSTTGYEQFF.

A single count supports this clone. Here the CDR3 DNA reads TGTGCCAGCAATCAAGGACAGACCTCTGGAAACACCATATATTTT. Amino acids: CASNQGQTSGNTIYF. The V and J genes are TRBV6-5 and TRBJ1-3, with a weak D call TRBD1 (6 bases). CDR3 length: 15 amino acids. The V gene's germline CDR1 is MNHEY and CDR2 SVGAGI. The germline V and J ends were trimmed by 7 bases and 0 bases, with 13 bases remaining between them.

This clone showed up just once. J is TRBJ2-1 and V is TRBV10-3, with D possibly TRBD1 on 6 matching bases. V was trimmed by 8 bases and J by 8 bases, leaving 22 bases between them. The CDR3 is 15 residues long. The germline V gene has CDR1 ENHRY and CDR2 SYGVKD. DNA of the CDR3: TGTGCCATCGGCCGGGACCTGGGGACAATCGATGAGCAGTTCTTC. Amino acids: CAIGRDLGTIDEQFF.

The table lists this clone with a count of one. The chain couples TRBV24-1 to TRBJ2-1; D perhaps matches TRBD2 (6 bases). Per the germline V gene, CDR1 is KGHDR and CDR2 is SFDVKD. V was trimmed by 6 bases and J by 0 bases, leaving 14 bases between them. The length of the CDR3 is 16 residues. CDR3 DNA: TGTGCCACCAGTAGTGCGGGACCTAGCTCCTACAATGAGCAGTTCTTC. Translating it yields CATSSAGPSSYNEQFF.

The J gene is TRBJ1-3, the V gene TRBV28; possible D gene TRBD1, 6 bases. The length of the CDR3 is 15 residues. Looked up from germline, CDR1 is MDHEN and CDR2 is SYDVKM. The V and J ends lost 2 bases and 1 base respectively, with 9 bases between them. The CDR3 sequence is CASSLPTGSGNTIYF. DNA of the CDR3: TGTGCCAGCAGTTTACCTACAGGGTCTGGAAACACCATATATTTT.

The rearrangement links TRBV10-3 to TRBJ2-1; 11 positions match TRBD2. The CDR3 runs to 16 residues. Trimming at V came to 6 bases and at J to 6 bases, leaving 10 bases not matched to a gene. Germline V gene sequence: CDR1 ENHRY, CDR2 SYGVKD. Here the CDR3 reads CAISEALAGGRNEQFF. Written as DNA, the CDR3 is TGTGCCATCAGCGAGGCGCTAGCGGGAGGTCGCAATGAGCAGTTCTTC.